This TCR beta chain was obtained from a study of T-cell reconstitution after alpha-beta-depleted transplantation in children. Preparation of the TCRbeta library was carried out with unique molecular identifiers. MiXCR, run by TCRdb on the PCR reads, gives a single entry per CDR3 protein. Of about 610,000 distinct CDR3 sequences in the sample, about 11% were seen once. V shed 3 bases, J shed 3 bases, and the junction held 7 bases outside the gene matches. Germline CDR1 reads SGDLS; CDR2 reads YYNGEE. This CDR3 contains 15 residues. The input for sequencing was PBMCs from the stem cell graft donor, taken from the stem cell graft. The chain is built from TRBV9 and TRBJ1-2; 8 bases line up with TRBD1. The receptor was isolated from a human donor who donated a stem cell graft to a child with acute myeloid leukemia. The CDR3 loop is CASSEGGQEDYGYTF. The CDR3 DNA sequence: TGTGCCAGCAGCGAGGGGGGACAGGAGGACTATGGCTACACCTTC.